The clone carrying this T cell receptor beta chain has a handful of counts. This specimen comes from a study of blood T cells in healthy people across ages. Germline V lookup: CDR1 SGHTA, CDR2 FQGTGA. V lost 2 bases and J lost 4; bases outside the gene matches: 7. This CDR3 region has 16 residues. Next came a second PCR, run for about 7 to 12 cycles, which used a sample-barcoded 5' primer along with a J-beta primer mix. MiXCR, run by TCRdb on the 5' RACE reads, gives a single entry per CDR3 protein. The repertoire consists of approximately 800,000 distinct CDR3 sequences, with approximately 59% occurring once and the leading ten covering about 30%.

The source material was blood. V is TRBV7-3 and J is TRBJ2-3, with 9 bases matching TRBD2. The receptor was derived from a man younger than 45 in good health. The CDR3 nucleotides are TGTGCCAGCAGCTTACTCTGGACTAGCGCGCCAGATACGCAGTATTTT. This sequence encodes CASSLLWTSAPDTQYF.